A single sample is the source of the 27 T cell receptor beta chains below, sequenced in a study of neoadjuvant anti-PD-1 for oral cavity cancer. Repertoires were generated with immunoSEQ multiplex PCR, while TCRdb's copy carries only in-frame clones and drops some. The sample shows about 23,000 clones, 27% of them seen only once. Sample time point: after neoadjuvant nivolumab, at surgical resection. Material: tumor tissue, obtained after nivolumab (anti-PD-1) treatment. The receptors shown here come from a person aged 40-85 years with oral cavity squamous cell carcinoma.

There are a few counts of this clone. The chain is built from TRBV7-9 and TRBJ1-2; D is uncertain. Germline-derived CDR1 and CDR2 are SEHNR and FQNEAQ (reference sequence). Deletions cut 2 bases from V and 2 bases from J, with 12 bases between. CDR3 size: 15 residues. The CDR3 loop is CASSLTSVANYGYTF. The CDR3 nucleotides are TGTGCCAGCAGCTTAACGTCCGTTGCCAACTATGGCTACACCTTC.

The chain joins TRBV7-6 to TRBJ1-1; D might be TRBD1 (6 bases). V dropped 5 bases and J dropped 0 bases, with 10 bases sitting between them. Per the germline V gene, CDR1 is SGHVS and CDR2 is FNYEAQ. CDR3 length: 14 residues. The CDR3 loop is CASSEQGMNTEAFF. CDR3 nucleotide sequence: TGTGCCAGCAGCGAACAGGGAATGAACACTGAAGCTTTCTTT. Complete variable domain (other parts from reference TRBV7-6 and TRBJ1-1): GAGVSQSPRYKVTKRGQDVALRCDPISGHVSLYWYRQALGQGPEFLTYFNYEAQQDKSGLPNDRFSAERPEGSISTLTIQRTEQRDSAMYRCASSEQGMNTEAFFGQGTRLTVV.

This chain uses TRBV30 with TRBJ2-4; TRBD2 might be the D (5 bases). Germline assignment: CDR1 GTSNPN and CDR2 SVGIG (reference sequence). V was shortened by 4 bases and J by 0 bases, with 10 bases between the two germline ends. The CDR3 covers 14 residues. The CDR3 DNA reads as TGTGCCTGGACCGACGGACTAGCCAAAAACATTCAGTACTTC. This sequence encodes CAWTDGLAKNIQYF.

The rearrangement links TRBV11-2 to TRBJ1-1; unclear D gene. V was trimmed by 2 bases and J by 1 base, leaving 5 bases between them. This CDR3 contains 13 residues. In germline, CDR1 is SGHAT, CDR2 FQNNGV. The CDR3 DNA is TGTGCCAGCAGCTTACGGCCGAACACTGAAGCTTTCTTT. It yields the protein CASSLRPNTEAFF.

This clone was observed a handful of times. The chain employs TRBV5-1 and TRBJ2-7, with TRBD2 as a possible D gene (6 bases). This CDR3 is built from 11 residues. Germline CDR1 SGHRS, CDR2 YFSETQ. Trimming removed 7 bases from V and 3 bases from J, with 8 bases in between. This CDR3 is CASFSGYEQYF. Here the CDR3 DNA reads TGCGCCAGCTTTAGCGGCTACGAGCAGTACTTC.

The genes are TRBV6-4 and TRBJ1-2, with 8 bases aligning to TRBD1. Germline V gene sequence: CDR1 MRHNA, CDR2 SNTAGT. CDR3 length: 15 amino acids. The V gene end was trimmed by 3 bases and the J gene end by 6 bases; junction bases not matched to a gene: 9. CDR3 sequence (DNA): TGTGCCAGCAGTGATGAGTCAGGGGGCGTTCATGGCTACACCTTC. This translates into CASSDESGGVHGYTF.

The chain joins TRBV7-8 to TRBJ1-2; TRBD1 agrees at 8 bases. Per the germline V gene, CDR1 is SGHVS and CDR2 is FQNEAQ. Trimming removed 5 bases from V and 6 bases from J; junction bases left unmatched: 5. The CDR3 is 13 amino acids. The CDR3 region has the DNA TGTGCCAGCAGCCCGCAGGGGGCGCATGGCTACACCTTC. Encoded protein: CASSPQGAHGYTF. Variable domain in full (rest from reference TRBV7-8 and TRBJ1-2): GAGVSQSPRYKVAKRGQDVALRCDPISGHVSLFWYQQALGQGPEFLTYFQNEAQLDKSGLPSDRFFAERPEGSVSTLKIQRTQQEDSAVYLCASSPQGAHGYTFGSGTRLTVV.

A few counts support this clone. This sequence joins TRBV6-1 and TRBJ2-6, with no clear D. Deletions cut 4 bases from V and 0 bases from J, with 7 bases between. Germline assignment: CDR1 MNHNS and CDR2 SASEGT. The CDR3 length is 15 residues. The CDR3 spells CASSVGYSGANVLTF. The CDR3 DNA reads TGTGCCAGCAGTGTGGGCTACTCTGGGGCCAACGTCCTGACTTTC.

This clone was counted between two and nine times. This chain links TRBV7-8 with TRBJ2-1; 7 bases line up with TRBD1. The germline V gene has CDR1 SGHVS and CDR2 FQNEAQ. This CDR3 comprises 14 residues. With 5 bases clipped from V and 7 bases from J, the junction kept 8 bases outside the gene matches. CDR3 loop: CASSTKTGKNEQFF. The CDR3 nucleotides read TGTGCCAGCAGCACCAAGACAGGGAAGAATGAGCAGTTCTTC.

Here the CDR3 DNA reads TGTGCCAGCAGCTTAGACAGTTGGGAGCAGTACTTC. Protein: CASSLDSWEQYF. The gene calls are TRBV7-8 and TRBJ2-7; D is undetermined. V was clipped by 1 base and J by 7 bases, with 8 bases between them. Germline-derived CDR1 and CDR2 are SGHVS and FQNEAQ. The CDR3 consists of 12 residues. Complete variable domain (other parts from reference TRBV7-8 and TRBJ2-7): GAGVSQSPRYKVAKRGQDVALRCDPISGHVSLFWYQQALGQGPEFLTYFQNEAQLDKSGLPSDRFFAERPEGSVSTLKIQRTQQEDSAVYLCASSLDSWEQYFGPGTRLTVT.

The chain links TRBV10-3 to TRBJ2-7; D is unclear. From germline, CDR1 is ENHRY and CDR2 SYGVKD. The ends were cut back, 0 bases at V and 5 bases at J, with 8 bases in the middle. This CDR3 contains 13 residues. CDR3 in DNA: TGTGCCATCAGTGAGTCGGATGAGCACGAGCAGTACTTC. Encoded protein: CAISESDEHEQYF.

This clone occurred a few times. The chain combines TRBV5-1 with TRBJ2-7; TRBD1 agrees at 7 bases. The ends lost 5 bases at V and 7 bases at J; junction bases unmatched: 9. Germline V CDR1 and CDR2: SGHRS, YFSETQ. The CDR3 consists of 13 residues. The CDR3 DNA reads as TGCGCCAGCAGGCAGGGGGAACGGAGTGAGCAGTACTTC. Translated, it gives CASRQGERSEQYF.

V usage is TRBV5-4 and J usage is TRBJ1-5; D is uncertain. V was cut by 0 bases and J by 6 bases, with 10 bases left in between. Germline CDR1 is SGHNT and CDR2 is YYREEE (reference sequence). This CDR3 has 14 amino acids. CDR3 in amino acids: CASSLAGGGQPQHF. The CDR3 nucleotides read TGTGCCAGCAGCTTGGCCGGCGGTGGTCAGCCCCAGCATTTT.

The chain joins TRBV11-2 to TRBJ2-3; 8 nucleotides match TRBD1. Germline V gene lookup returns CDR1 SGHAT and CDR2 FQNNGV. V lost 3 bases and J lost 0; bases outside the gene matches: 5. This CDR3 comprises 16 residues. This CDR3 is CASSFQGALSTDTQYF. The CDR3 DNA reads TGTGCCAGCAGCTTCCAGGGGGCCCTAAGCACAGATACGCAGTATTTT.

This clone occurred a few times. The rearrangement joins TRBV28 to TRBJ1-4; TRBD1 matches 8 bases. CDR3 length: 12 residues. Germline CDR1 MDHEN, CDR2 SYDVKM. V lost 11 bases, J lost 8 bases, and 7 bases stayed unmatched. CDR3 amino acids: CAEQGGEEKLFF. CDR3 DNA sequence: TGTGCCGAACAGGGGGGAGAGGAAAAACTGTTTTTT. Variable domain in full (rest from reference TRBV28 and TRBJ1-4): DVKVTQSSRYLVKRTGEKVFLECVQDMDHENMFWYRQDPGLGLRLIYFSYDVKMKEKGDIPEGYSVSREKKERFSLILESASTNQTSMYLCAEQGGEEKLFFGSGTQLSVL.

This chain uses TRBV27 with TRBJ2-5; D is unclear. CDR1 is MNHEY and CDR2 is SMNVEV in the germline V gene (reference sequence). The V and J ends lost 6 bases and 4 bases respectively, with 21 bases between them. The CDR3 has 16 amino acids. CDR3 nucleotide sequence: TGTGCCAGCAGCAGCCAAGGGTCCTATACCCGAGAGACCCAGTACTTC. Protein sequence: CASSSQGSYTRETQYF.

This clone was counted only a few times. J is TRBJ1-1 and V is TRBV6-1; D not certain. The CDR3 is made up of 14 amino acids. Germline CDR1 is MNHNS and CDR2 is SASEGT. The V end was cut by 4 bases, the J end by 1 base, with 10 bases between. CDR3 in amino acids: CASSVGAENTEAFF. DNA for the CDR3: TGTGCCAGCAGTGTGGGCGCGGAGAACACTGAAGCTTTCTTT.

This clone was found a few times. The chain uses TRBV30 and TRBJ2-7, with 8 bases identical to TRBD1. This CDR3 spans 12 amino acids. In germline, CDR1 is GTSNPN, CDR2 SVGIG (reference sequence). V lost 5 bases to trimming and J lost 7 bases; unmatched junction nucleotides: 7. The CDR3 sequence is CAWDVNRGEQYF. In DNA form, the CDR3 reads TGTGCCTGGGACGTAAACAGGGGGGAGCAGTACTTC. The full variable domain, rest sourced from reference TRBV30 and TRBJ2-7, is SQTIHQWPATLVQPVGSPLSLECTVEGTSNPNLYWYRQAAGRGLQLLFYSVGIGQISSEVPQNLSASRPQDRQFILSSKKLLLSDSGFYLCAWDVNRGEQYFGPGTRLTVT.

This clone has a handful of counts. The genes are TRBV5-1 and TRBJ2-6; maybe TRBD1 (6 bases). V dropped 4 bases and J dropped 5 bases, with 22 bases sitting between them. The CDR3 is 18 amino acids. Germline V gives CDR1 SGHRS, CDR2 YFSETQ. CDR3 in DNA: TGCGCCAGCAGCCCTGATGGGACCGAACAGGGTTGGGCCAACGTCCTGACTTTC. This encodes CASSPDGTEQGWANVLTF.

This clone was observed a few times. This chain uses TRBV4-1 with TRBJ1-5; D is possibly TRBD1 (6 bases). The length of the CDR3 is 14 residues. Germline V lookup: CDR1 MGHRA, CDR2 YSYEKL. V dropped 4 bases and J dropped 6 bases, with 13 bases sitting between them. The CDR3 spells CASSRTGAAQPQHF. The CDR3 DNA is TGCGCCAGCAGCCGGACGGGGGCGGCTCAGCCCCAGCATTTT.

The chain couples TRBV5-1 to TRBJ2-7; D ambiguous. Trimming removed 3 bases from V and 3 bases from J, with 4 bases in between. The V gene's germline CDR1 is SGHRS and CDR2 YFSETQ. The CDR3 is made up of 11 amino acids. CDR3 sequence: CASSSDYEQYF. CDR3 DNA: TGCGCCAGCAGCTCAGACTACGAGCAGTACTTC.

This clone was observed a handful of times. The J gene is TRBJ1-2, the V gene TRBV21-1; TRBD1, as called in the table, went unchecked against the DNA. TRBV21-1 corresponds to a pseudogene. There are 13 residues in the CDR3. In nucleotides, the CDR3 is TGTGCCAGCAGCAGGGACAGGGTCCATGGCTACACCTTC. Protein product: CASSRDRVHGYTF.

The chain employs TRBV21-1 and TRBJ2-1. TRBV21-1 is noted as a pseudogene. The CDR3 runs 12 residues. CDR3 nucleotide sequence: TGTGCCAGCAGCGGGGAACCCAATGAGCAGTTCTTC. Its protein is CASSGEPNEQFF.

This clone was observed a handful of times. V and J are TRBV7-9 and TRBJ2-5, with TRBD2 matching 10 bases. Trimming took 5 bases from V and 5 from J; bases not matched to a gene: 11. The CDR3 spans 16 residues. Germline CDR1 and CDR2: SEHNR and FQNEAQ (reference sequence). The CDR3 spells CASSVGTGSGGETQYF. The CDR3 nucleotides are TGTGCCAGCAGCGTAGGCACTGGTAGCGGGGGGGAGACCCAGTACTTC.

In DNA, the CDR3 is TGTGCCTCGGTGATGAGGGGGCAGCTCGTCAACTATGGCTACACCTTC. Its translation: CASVMRGQLVNYGYTF. The rearrangement links TRBV30 to TRBJ1-2; 7 bases map to TRBD1. Germline V lookup: CDR1 GTSNPN, CDR2 SVGIG (reference sequence). J lost 2 bases, V lost 7 bases, and 16 bases had no gene match. The CDR3 consists of 16 residues.

The rearrangement uses TRBV30 and TRBJ1-5; no clear D gene. The V end lost 5 bases, the J end lost 0 bases, and 8 bases lay between the germline ends. The V gene's germline CDR1 is GTSNPN and CDR2 SVGIG (reference sequence). This CDR3 region has 13 residues. DNA of the CDR3: TGTGCCTGGGAGGACGATAGCAATCAGCCCCAGCATTTT. Its protein is CAWEDDSNQPQHF.

By its share, this clone is medium-sized. CDR3 protein: CASSLGYGNTEAFF. DNA of the CDR3: TGTGCCAGCAGCTTAGGGTACGGGAACACTGAAGCTTTCTTT. The V and J genes are TRBV11-2 and TRBJ1-1; no clear D. Germline CDR1 reads SGHAT; CDR2 reads FQNNGV. The CDR3 has 14 residues. V lost 1 base and J 1 base, leaving 7 bases between the germline ends.